This T cell receptor (beta chain) derives from a study of tumor and adjacent non-tumor tissue in lung cancer. Germline V lookup: CDR1 DFQATT, CDR2 SNEGSKA (reference sequence). J gave up 3 bases and V 7 bases, and 9 bases lay outside the gene matches. The CDR3 consists of 14 residues. The table lists this clonotype with many counts. No cell sorting was done before RNA was extracted from the tissue. The library came from three nested PCR rounds adapted from ARM-PCR protocols. TCRdb reprocessed the multiplex PCR reads via MiXCR and lists one record per CDR3 protein. The sample records roughly 200,000 distinct CDR3 sequences, about two thirds being singletons.

The chain has TRBV20-1 and TRBJ1-5, with 7 nucleotides matching TRBD1. The clonotype originates from a man between 60 and 70 years old with non-small cell lung cancer. Source material: lung tumor tissue. CDR3 in amino acids: CSGVRDSNNQPQHF. The DNA of the CDR3 is TGCAGTGGGGTCCGGGACAGTAACAATCAGCCCCAGCATTTT.